This entry lists 20 T cell receptor beta chains sequenced from one sample in a study of blood T cell repertoires in COVID-19. The data were produced by immunoSEQ multiplex PCR, yet TCRdb's version contains in-frame clones alone and is incomplete. This table has over 250,000 clones, over 85% appearing once. Sequencing was done on a sample of PBMCs or T cells enriched from blood (not recorded which). The receptors stem from a man between 60 and 75 years old who had recovered from COVID-19.

This clone has just one count. The chain links TRBV15 to TRBJ2-2, with 7 bases lining up with TRBD1. CDR3 length: 15 residues. Germline assignment: CDR1 LNHNV and CDR2 YYDKDF (reference sequence). V was pared by 5 bases and J by 9 bases, with 12 bases of the junction left unmatched. The DNA for the CDR3 is TGTGCCACCAGCTTGCCGGGGACAGCCCGCCGGGAGCTGTTTTTT. Translation: CATSLPGTARRELFF.

J is TRBJ1-3 and V is TRBV30; D unclear. V gave up 3 bases and J gave up 2 bases, with 8 bases separating them. Germline V CDR1 and CDR2: GTSNPN, SVGIG (reference sequence). The CDR3 covers 13 residues. CDR3 loop: CAWSTSTGNTIYF. The CDR3 DNA reads TGTGCCTGGAGCACCAGTACTGGAAACACCATATATTTT.

The chain employs TRBV4-1 and TRBJ1-3; tentatively, D is TRBD1 (5 bases). Trimming left V 0 bases short and J 7 bases short, with 16 bases between. The germline gives CDR1 MGHRA, CDR2 YSYEKL. This CDR3 comprises 16 residues. CDR3 DNA: TGCGCCAGCAGCCAAGATGGGGCAGGGTTTAGGAACACCATATATTTT. Its translation: CASSQDGAGFRNTIYF.

V is TRBV7-2 and J is TRBJ2-7; weak D call: TRBD1 (6 bases). In germline, CDR1 is SGHTA, CDR2 FQGNSA. The CDR3 covers 14 residues. V gave up 2 bases and J gave up 2 bases, with 10 bases separating them. Written as DNA, the CDR3 is TGTGCCAGCAGCTTAACGACAGGAGCCTACGAGCAGTACTTC. It translates to CASSLTTGAYEQYF.

The rearrangement joins TRBV7-9 to TRBJ2-1; 9 bases are shared with TRBD2. Germline V gene data show CDR1 as SEHNR and CDR2 as FQNEAQ (reference sequence). The V segment lost 1 base and the J segment 15 bases; nucleotides outside the gene matches: 16. The CDR3 has 16 residues. CDR3 DNA sequence: TGTGCCAGCAGCTTAGGCACACCGGGACTAGCAAAATCCCCGTTCTTC. Protein sequence: CASSLGTPGLAKSPFF.

The chain links TRBV4-1 to TRBJ2-2; perhaps TRBD2 as D (7 bases). The CDR3 has 16 residues. V lost 3 bases and J 3 bases, leaving 14 bases between the germline ends. Germline CDR1 MGHRA, CDR2 YSYEKL. In nucleotides, the CDR3 is TGCGCCAGCAGCCATTGGGAGGGACATGACACCGGGGAGCTGTTTTTT. As protein: CASSHWEGHDTGELFF.

V is TRBV2 and J is TRBJ1-3; D is possibly TRBD1 (6 bases). The CDR3 loop spans 14 amino acids. Germline V gene lookup returns CDR1 SNHLY and CDR2 FYNNEI. V was trimmed by 3 bases and J by 2 bases, leaving 8 bases between them. DNA for the CDR3: TGTGCCAGCAGTGACAGGGGTCCTGGAAACACCATATATTTT. Translation: CASSDRGPGNTIYF.

This sequence joins TRBV11-2 and TRBJ1-1; D unresolved. Germline lookup yields CDR1 SGHAT and CDR2 FQNNGV. CDR3 length: 14 amino acids. The ends were cut back, 0 bases at V and 1 base at J, with 6 bases in the middle. The CDR3, as DNA: TGTGCCAGCAGCTTAGACCGCGGGAACACTGAAGCTTTCTTT. Protein sequence: CASSLDRGNTEAFF.

The J gene is TRBJ2-2, the V gene TRBV24-1; D remains ambiguous. This CDR3 contains 13 residues. Trimming removed 5 bases at V and 5 bases at J, with 8 bases between. CDR1 and CDR2 (germline): KGHDR, SFDVKD. The DNA for the CDR3 is TGTGCCACCAGTGGCCGACATACCGGGGAGCTGTTTTTT. Translation gives CATSGRHTGELFF.

This chain joins TRBV9 and TRBJ1-6, with D possibly TRBD1 on 6 matching bases. From germline, CDR1 is SGDLS and CDR2 YYNGEE. The germline V and J ends were trimmed by 7 bases and 7 bases, with 12 bases remaining between them. The CDR3 sequence is 13 residues long. The CDR3, as DNA: TGTGCCAGCGGGGGTGACAGGAATTCACCCCTCCACTTT. It codes for CASGGDRNSPLHF.

The V gene is TRBV11-2, the J gene TRBJ2-5; a weak D match, TRBD2 (6 bases). The CDR3 totals 12 residues. CDR1 is SGHAT, CDR2 FQNNGV, per germline. The V end was cut by 6 bases, the J end by 5 bases, with 10 bases between. CDR3 nucleotide sequence: TGTGCCAGCAGGCCGGCGGGGGAGACCCAGTACTTC. Residues: CASRPAGETQYF.

The V and J genes are TRBV29-1 and TRBJ1-2; 10 nucleotides align to TRBD1. The CDR3 spans 13 residues. The germline gives CDR1 SQVTM, CDR2 ANQGSEA. CDR3 region: CSVRDRGGYGYTF. The CDR3 DNA reads TGCAGTGTCAGGGACAGGGGAGGCTATGGCTACACCTTC. The entire variable domain, with the rest obtained from reference TRBV29-1 and TRBJ1-2, is as follows: SAVISQKPSRDICQRGTSLTIQCQVDSQVTMMFWYRQQPGQSLTLIATANQGSEATYESGFVIDKFPISRPNLTFSTLTVSNMSPEDSSIYLCSVRDRGGYGYTFGSGTRLTVV.

The gene calls are TRBV5-6 and TRBJ1-3; D gene uncertain. The CDR3 contains 15 residues. Deletions cut 6 bases from V and 3 bases from J, with 16 bases between. CDR1 SGHDT and CDR2 YYEEEE come from the germline V gene. The CDR3, as DNA: TGTGCCAGCACCCCTCGGGGTGGGGTTGGAAACACCATATATTTT. This sequence encodes CASTPRGGVGNTIYF.

The genes are TRBV12-3 or TRBV12-4 and TRBJ2-7; no firm D call. The ends were cut back, 5 bases at V and 2 bases at J, with 10 bases in the middle. CDR3 length equals 13 residues. The CDR3 loop reads CASSLMRTYEQYF. The CDR3, as DNA: TGTGCCAGCAGTCTGATGAGGACCTACGAGCAGTACTTC.

This clone was found once. The rearrangement uses TRBV2 and TRBJ1-2; no definite D call. With 3 bases removed from V and 3 bases from J, the gap between germline ends came to 11 bases. The CDR3 spans 14 residues. Germline CDR1 and CDR2: SNHLY and FYNNEI. The CDR3 here is CASSDTRVDYGYTF. In DNA form, the CDR3 reads TGTGCCAGCAGTGACACGAGGGTTGACTATGGCTACACCTTC.

V usage is TRBV19 and J usage is TRBJ1-5, with 7 bases that match TRBD1. The CDR3 loop spans 14 amino acids. The junction had 10 bases not matched to a gene; V was cut back by 7 bases and J by 7 bases. The V gene's germline CDR1 is LNHDA and CDR2 SQIVND (reference sequence). The DNA for the CDR3 is TGTGCCAGTAACGCCAGGGGGGAGGTCCAGCCCCAGCATTTT. Translated: CASNARGEVQPQHF.

V and J are TRBV20-1 and TRBJ1-4, with D maybe TRBD1 (5 bases). Germline assignment: CDR1 DFQATT and CDR2 SNEGSKA (reference sequence). This CDR3 region has 13 residues. The germline V and J ends were trimmed by 3 bases and 7 bases, with 12 bases remaining between them. CDR3 region: CSASERGSEKLFF. The CDR3 nucleotides are TGCAGTGCTAGTGAAAGGGGATCTGAAAAACTGTTTTTT.

The chain uses TRBV7-9 and TRBJ1-2, with 8 bases that match TRBD1. Germline CDR1 and CDR2: SEHNR and FQNEAQ (reference sequence). The ends lost 4 bases at V and 5 bases at J; junction bases unmatched: 12. The CDR3 extends over 16 amino acids. For the CDR3, the DNA is TGTGCCAGCAGCTCCGTGACAGGGGTTCAAGGGTATGGCTACACCTTC. Translating it yields CASSSVTGVQGYGYTF. The full variable domain, completed using reference TRBV7-9 and TRBJ1-2, is DTGVSQNPRHKITKRGQNVTFRCDPISEHNRLYWYRQTLGQGPEFLTYFQNEAQLEKSRLLSDRFSAERPKGSFSTLEIQRTEQGDSAMYLCASSSVTGVQGYGYTFGSGTRLTVV.

This sequence joins TRBV10-3 and TRBJ1-1; D not resolved. CDR1 ENHRY and CDR2 SYGVKD come from the germline V gene. The V and J ends lost 6 bases and 8 bases respectively, with 16 bases between them. The CDR3 runs 13 residues. CDR3 protein: CAIRTDGEVEAFF. CDR3 DNA sequence: TGTGCCATCAGAACCGACGGGGAGGTCGAAGCTTTCTTT.

This rearrangement joins TRBV29-1 to TRBJ1-5; D gene ambiguous. The V gene lost 4 bases and the J gene lost 0 bases, with 7 bases spanning the gap. Germline values: CDR1 SQVTM, CDR2 ANQGSEA. This CDR3 has 13 residues. DNA for the CDR3: TGCAGCGTTGGTCACAGTAGCAATCAGCCCCAGCATTTT. Translation: CSVGHSSNQPQHF. The variable domain in full, with the rest retrieved from reference TRBV29-1 and TRBJ1-5, is SAVISQKPSRDICQRGTSLTIQCQVDSQVTMMFWYRQQPGQSLTLIATANQGSEATYESGFVIDKFPISRPNLTFSTLTVSNMSPEDSSIYLCSVGHSSNQPQHFGDGTRLSIL.